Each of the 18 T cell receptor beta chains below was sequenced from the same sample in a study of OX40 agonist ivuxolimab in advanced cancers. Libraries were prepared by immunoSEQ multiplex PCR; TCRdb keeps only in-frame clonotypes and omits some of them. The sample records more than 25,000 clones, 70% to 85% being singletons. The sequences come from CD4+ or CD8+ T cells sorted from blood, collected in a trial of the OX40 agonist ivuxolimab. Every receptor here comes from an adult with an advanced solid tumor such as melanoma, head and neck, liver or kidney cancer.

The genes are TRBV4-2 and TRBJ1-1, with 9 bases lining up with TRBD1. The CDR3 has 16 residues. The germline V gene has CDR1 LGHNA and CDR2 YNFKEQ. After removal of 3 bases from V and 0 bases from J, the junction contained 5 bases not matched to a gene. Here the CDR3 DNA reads TGTGCCAGCAGCCAGAGGGGACAGGGCGTGAACACTGAAGCTTTCTTT. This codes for CASSQRGQGVNTEAFF.

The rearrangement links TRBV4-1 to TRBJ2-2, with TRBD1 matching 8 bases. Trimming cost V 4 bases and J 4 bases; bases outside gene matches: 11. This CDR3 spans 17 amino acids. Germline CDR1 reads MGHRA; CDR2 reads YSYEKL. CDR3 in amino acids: CASSPRPDRASTGELFF. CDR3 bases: TGCGCCAGCAGCCCCAGGCCGGACAGGGCGAGCACCGGGGAGCTGTTTTTT.

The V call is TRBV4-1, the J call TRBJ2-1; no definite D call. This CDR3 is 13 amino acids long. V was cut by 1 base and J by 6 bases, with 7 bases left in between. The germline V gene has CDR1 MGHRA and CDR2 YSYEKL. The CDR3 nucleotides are TGCGCCAGCAGCCAAGCTCTGAGCAATGAGCAGTTCTTC. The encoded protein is CASSQALSNEQFF.

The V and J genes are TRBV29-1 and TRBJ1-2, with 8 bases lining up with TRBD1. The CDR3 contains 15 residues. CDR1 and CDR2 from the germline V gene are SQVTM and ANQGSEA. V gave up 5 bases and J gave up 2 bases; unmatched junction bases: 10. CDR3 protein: CSVPGQEPENYGYTF. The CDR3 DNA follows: TGCAGCGTTCCGGGACAGGAACCAGAGAACTATGGCTACACCTTC.

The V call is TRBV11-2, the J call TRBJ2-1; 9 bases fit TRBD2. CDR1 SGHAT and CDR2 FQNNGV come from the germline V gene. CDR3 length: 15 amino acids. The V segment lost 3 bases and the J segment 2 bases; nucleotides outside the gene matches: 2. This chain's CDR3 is CASSLGGGAYNEQFF. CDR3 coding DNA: TGTGCCAGCAGCTTGGGCGGGGGGGCCTACAATGAGCAGTTCTTC.

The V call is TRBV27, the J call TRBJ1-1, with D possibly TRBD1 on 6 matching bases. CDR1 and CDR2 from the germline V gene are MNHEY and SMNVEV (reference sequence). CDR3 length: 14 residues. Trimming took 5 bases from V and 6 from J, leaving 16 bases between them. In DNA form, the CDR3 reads TGTGCCAGCAGTACAAACCACAGGGTCGCTGAAGCTTTCTTT. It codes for CASSTNHRVAEAFF.

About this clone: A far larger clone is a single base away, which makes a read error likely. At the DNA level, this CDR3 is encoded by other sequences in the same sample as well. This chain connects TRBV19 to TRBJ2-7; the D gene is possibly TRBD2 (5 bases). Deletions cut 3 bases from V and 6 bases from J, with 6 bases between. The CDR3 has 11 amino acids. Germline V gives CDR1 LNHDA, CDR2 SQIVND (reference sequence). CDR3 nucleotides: TGTGCCAGTAGTATTCGGGGCGAGCAGTACTTC. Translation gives CASSIRGEQYF.

The CDR3 DNA reads TGCAGCGTTGCACAGGGTGCCGCATACGAGCAGTACTTC. Amino acid sequence: CSVAQGAAYEQYF. V gene TRBV29-1 combines with J gene TRBJ2-7, with D possibly being TRBD1 (6 bases). The V gene lost 4 bases and the J gene lost 4 bases, with 14 bases spanning the gap. The CDR3 is 13 residues long. Per the germline V gene, CDR1 is SQVTM and CDR2 is ANQGSEA.

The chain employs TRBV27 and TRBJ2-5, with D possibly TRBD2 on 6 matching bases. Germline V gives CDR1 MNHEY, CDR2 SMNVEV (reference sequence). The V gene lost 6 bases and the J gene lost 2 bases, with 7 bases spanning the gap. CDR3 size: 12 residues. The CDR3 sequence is CASRGGQETQYF. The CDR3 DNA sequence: TGTGCCAGCAGAGGAGGGCAAGAGACCCAGTACTTC.

CDR3 sequence: CARSLLQGDSNQPQHF. The CDR3 coding sequence is TGTGCCAGAAGCTTGTTACAGGGGGATAGCAATCAGCCCCAGCATTTT. V gene TRBV5-3 combines with J gene TRBJ1-5, with 8 positions matching TRBD1. TRBV5-3 carries the ORF label, with uncertain function. The CDR3 is 16 residues long. With V trimmed by 1 base and J by 0 bases, 3 bases remained unmatched.

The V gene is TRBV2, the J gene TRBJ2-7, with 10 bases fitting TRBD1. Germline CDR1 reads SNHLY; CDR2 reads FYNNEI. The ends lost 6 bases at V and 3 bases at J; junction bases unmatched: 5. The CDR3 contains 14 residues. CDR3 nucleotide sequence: TGTGCCAGCAGAGACAGGGGGCAAAGCTACGAGCAGTACTTC. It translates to CASRDRGQSYEQYF.

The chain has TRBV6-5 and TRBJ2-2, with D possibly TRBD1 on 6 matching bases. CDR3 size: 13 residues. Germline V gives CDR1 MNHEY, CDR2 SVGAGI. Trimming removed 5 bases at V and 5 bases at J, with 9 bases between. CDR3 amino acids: CASSIGGTGELFF. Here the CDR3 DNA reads TGTGCCAGCAGTATAGGGGGAACCGGGGAGCTGTTTTTT.

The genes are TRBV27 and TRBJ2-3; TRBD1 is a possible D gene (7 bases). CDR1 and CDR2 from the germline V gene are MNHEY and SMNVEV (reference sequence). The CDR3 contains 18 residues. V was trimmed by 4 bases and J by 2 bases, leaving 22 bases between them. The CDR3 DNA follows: TGTGCCAGCAGTTCTATAGCGGTGGGCAGGGGGTCCACAGATACGCAGTATTTT. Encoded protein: CASSSIAVGRGSTDTQYF.

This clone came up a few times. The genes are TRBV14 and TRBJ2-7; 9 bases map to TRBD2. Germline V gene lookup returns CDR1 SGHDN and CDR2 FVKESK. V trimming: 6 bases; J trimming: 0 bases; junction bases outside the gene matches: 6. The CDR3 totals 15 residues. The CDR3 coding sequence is TGTGCCAGCAGGCCCGGACTAGCGCACTCCTACGAGCAGTACTTC. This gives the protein CASRPGLAHSYEQYF.

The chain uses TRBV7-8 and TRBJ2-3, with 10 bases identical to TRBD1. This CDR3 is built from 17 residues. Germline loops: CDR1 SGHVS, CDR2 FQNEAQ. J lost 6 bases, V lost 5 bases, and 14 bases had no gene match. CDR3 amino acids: CASSLGVGTGALDTQYF. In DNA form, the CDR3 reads TGTGCCAGCAGCCTAGGGGTCGGGACAGGGGCCCTGGATACGCAGTATTTT.

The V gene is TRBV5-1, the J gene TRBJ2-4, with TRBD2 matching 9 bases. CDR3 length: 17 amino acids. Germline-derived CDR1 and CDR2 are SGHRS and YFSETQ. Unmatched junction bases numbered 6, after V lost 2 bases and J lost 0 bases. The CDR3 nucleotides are TGCGCCAGCAGCTTTCAGGCGGGAGGGGGAGCCAAAAACATTCAGTACTTC. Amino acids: CASSFQAGGGAKNIQYF.

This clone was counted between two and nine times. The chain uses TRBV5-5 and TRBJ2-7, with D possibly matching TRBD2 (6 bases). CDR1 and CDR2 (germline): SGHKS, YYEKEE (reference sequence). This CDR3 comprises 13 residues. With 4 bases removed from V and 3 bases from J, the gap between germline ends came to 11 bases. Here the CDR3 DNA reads TGTGCCAGCAGCCTCGGGGGTCTCTACGAGCAGTACTTC. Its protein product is CASSLGGLYEQYF.

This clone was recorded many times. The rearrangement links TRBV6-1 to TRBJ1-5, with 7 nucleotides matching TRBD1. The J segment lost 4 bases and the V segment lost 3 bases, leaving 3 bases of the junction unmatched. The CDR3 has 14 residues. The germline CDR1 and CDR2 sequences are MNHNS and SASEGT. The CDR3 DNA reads TGTGCCAGCAGTGACGGGACAGAGAATCAGCCCCAGCATTTT. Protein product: CASSDGTENQPQHF.